The entry below describes one TCR beta chain. What it binds is not known. This record belongs to a study of T-cell memory formation after mild COVID-19. The study's findings and limits: Among clones contracting day 15 to 85, CD4/CD8 was balanced, whereas later expanders leaned CD4+.

TCRdb used MiXCR to reprocess the 5' RACE reads, holding one entry per CDR3 protein. The table records about 270,000 distinct CDR3 sequences, about 16% of them present only once. Losses at the gene ends were 3 bases for V and 0 bases for J; bases not matched to a gene: 4. Germline V lookup: CDR1 KGHSH, CDR2 LQKENI. The CDR3 length is 15 residues. Input material: PBMCs or a T cell subset sorted from them (not recorded which). The clonotype originates from a man between 18 and 35 years old who had mild COVID-19 (a few samples of this study predate the infection). Cell type and time point are not known. V gene TRBV18 combines with J gene TRBJ1-1; 7 bases fit TRBD1. CDR3 sequence reads: CASSPLTGLNTEAFF. DNA of the CDR3: TGTGCCAGCTCACCTCTGACAGGGCTGAACACTGAAGCTTTCTTT.